Sequencing of this TCR beta chain was carried out in a study of CD4+ T cells in melanoma (dated by TCRdb to between 2022 and 2023). Notes on the research overall: Neoantigen-specific CD4+ T cells in human melanoma were investigated in the study.

CDR1 is given as LNHDA and CDR2 as SQIVND, both from the germline V gene (reference sequence). From V the trimming removes 5 bases and from J it removes 1 base, while the gene matches leave 12 bases of the junction unaccounted for. From the cysteine up to the phenylalanine, the CDR3 has a length of 17 residues. Left in the record is the CDR3 DNA by itself, 51 bases read in frame from the first base. Regarding this clone: The antigen it binds to is not known. No base quality values were provided; no much bigger clone lies one nucleotide off.

The method behind the library was the immunoSEQ multiplex PCR assay. TCRdb carries this immuneACCESS record with in-frame sequences only. Its versions omit some clonotypes, under half of them owing to an unresolved V gene in the studies checked, with the rest unexplained. The sample contains some 110,000 clones, roughly 90% of them found a single time. Clones ranked in the top ten supply 3% to 4% of the sample. Patients with melanoma were used as donors. The paper's findings and limits, for the study overall: Diverse differentiation states were reported to be shown by neoantigen-specific CD4+ T cells in melanoma. The report described a correlation between neoantigen-specific CD4+ T cells and the function of CD8+ T cells, macrophages and B cells.

The source is a human donor with melanoma. Sequenced input: peripheral blood. Rearrangement joined TRBV19 to TRBJ1-2, and 8 bases in between align with TRBD1. This receptor carries the CDR3 CASSPQGAIGSNYGYTF. In nucleotide form, the sequence is TGTGCCAGTAGTCCGCAGGGGGCGATAGGAAGTAACTATGGCTACACCTTC.